The entry that follows covers one T cell receptor (beta chain) sequence. This sample stems from a study of shared clonotypes between healthy human individuals. Study overall: Aged 18 to 49, the donors were a couple of women and three men.

Trimming removed 1 base from V and 7 bases from J, with 22 bases in between. This CDR3 has 17 amino acids. Germline V lookup: CDR1 SGHTA, CDR2 FQGNSA. Sequencing was performed with immunoSEQ multiplex PCR; in TCRdb, only in-frame clones are kept and a portion is missing. The table includes some 1,400,000 clones, approximately 97% detected once. V usage is TRBV7-2 and J usage is TRBJ2-5, with D possibly TRBD2 on 6 matching bases. Sequencing was done on a sample of naive CD4+ T cells sorted from blood. Noted subset: CD45RA+ positively selected. This TCR derives from a man younger than 40 in good health. DNA of the CDR3: TGTGCCAGCAGCTTAGTTTTTAGCGGACCCCCTGGGGGGACCCAGTACTTC. As protein: CASSLVFSGPPGGTQYF.